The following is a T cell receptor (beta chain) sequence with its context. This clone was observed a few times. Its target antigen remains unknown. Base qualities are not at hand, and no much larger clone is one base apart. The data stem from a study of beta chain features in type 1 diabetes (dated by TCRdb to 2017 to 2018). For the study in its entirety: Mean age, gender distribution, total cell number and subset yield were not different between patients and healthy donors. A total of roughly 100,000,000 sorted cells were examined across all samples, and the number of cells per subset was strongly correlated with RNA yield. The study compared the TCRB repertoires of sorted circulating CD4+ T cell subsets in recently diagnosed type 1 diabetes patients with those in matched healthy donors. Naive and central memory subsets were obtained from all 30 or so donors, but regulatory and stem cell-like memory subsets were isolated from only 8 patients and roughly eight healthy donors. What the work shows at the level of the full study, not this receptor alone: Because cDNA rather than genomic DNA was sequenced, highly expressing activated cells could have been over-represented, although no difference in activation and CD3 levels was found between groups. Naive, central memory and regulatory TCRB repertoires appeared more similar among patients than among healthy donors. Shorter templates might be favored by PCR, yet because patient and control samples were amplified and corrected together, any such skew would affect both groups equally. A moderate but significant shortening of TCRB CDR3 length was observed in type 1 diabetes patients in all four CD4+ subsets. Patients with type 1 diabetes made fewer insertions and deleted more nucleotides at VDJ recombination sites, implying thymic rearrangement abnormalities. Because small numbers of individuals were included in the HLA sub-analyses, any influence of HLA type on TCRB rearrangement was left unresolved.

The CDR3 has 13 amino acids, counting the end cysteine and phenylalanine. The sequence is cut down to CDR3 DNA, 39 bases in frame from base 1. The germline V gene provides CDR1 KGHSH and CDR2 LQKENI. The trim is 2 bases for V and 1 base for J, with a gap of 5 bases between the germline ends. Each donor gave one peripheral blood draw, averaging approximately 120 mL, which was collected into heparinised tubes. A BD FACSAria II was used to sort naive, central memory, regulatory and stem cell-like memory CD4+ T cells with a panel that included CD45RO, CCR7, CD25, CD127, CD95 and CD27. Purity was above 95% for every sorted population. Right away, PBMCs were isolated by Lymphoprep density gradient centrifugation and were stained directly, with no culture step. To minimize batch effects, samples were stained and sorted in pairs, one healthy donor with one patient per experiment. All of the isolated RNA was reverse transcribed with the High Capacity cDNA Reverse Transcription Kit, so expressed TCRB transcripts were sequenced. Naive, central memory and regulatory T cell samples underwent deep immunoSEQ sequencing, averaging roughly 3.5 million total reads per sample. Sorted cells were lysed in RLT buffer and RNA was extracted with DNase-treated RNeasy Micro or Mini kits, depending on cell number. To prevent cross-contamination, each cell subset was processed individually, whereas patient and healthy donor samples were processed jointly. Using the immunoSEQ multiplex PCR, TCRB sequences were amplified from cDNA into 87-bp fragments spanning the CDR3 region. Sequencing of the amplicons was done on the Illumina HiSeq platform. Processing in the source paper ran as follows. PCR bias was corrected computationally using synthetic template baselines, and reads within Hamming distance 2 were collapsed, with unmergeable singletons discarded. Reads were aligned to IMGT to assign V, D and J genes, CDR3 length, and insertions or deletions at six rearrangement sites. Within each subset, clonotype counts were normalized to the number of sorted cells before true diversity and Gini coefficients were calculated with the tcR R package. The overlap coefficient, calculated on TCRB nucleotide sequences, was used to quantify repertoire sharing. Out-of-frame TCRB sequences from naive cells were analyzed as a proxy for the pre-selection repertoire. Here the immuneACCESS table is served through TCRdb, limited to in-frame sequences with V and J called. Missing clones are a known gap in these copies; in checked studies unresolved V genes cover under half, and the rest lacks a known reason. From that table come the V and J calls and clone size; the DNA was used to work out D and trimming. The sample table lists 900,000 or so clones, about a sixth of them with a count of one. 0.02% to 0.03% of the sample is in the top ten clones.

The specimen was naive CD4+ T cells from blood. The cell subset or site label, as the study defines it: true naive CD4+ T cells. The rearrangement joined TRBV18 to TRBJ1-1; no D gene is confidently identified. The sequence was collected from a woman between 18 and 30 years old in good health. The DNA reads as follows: TGTGCCAGCTCACCAAACGGGAACACTGAAGCTTTCTTT. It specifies CASSPNGNTEAFF.